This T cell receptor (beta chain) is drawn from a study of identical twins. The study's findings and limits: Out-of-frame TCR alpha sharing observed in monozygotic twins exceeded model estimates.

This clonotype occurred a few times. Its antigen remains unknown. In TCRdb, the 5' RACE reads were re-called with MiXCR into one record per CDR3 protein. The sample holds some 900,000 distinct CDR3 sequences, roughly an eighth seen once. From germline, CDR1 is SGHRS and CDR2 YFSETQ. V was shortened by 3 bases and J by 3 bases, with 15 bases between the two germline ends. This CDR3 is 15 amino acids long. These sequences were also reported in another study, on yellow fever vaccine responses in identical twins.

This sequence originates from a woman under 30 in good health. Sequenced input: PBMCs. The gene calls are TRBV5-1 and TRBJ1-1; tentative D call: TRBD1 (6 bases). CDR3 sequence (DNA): TGCGCCAGCAGCTACCGACGGGGGCGTGACACTGAAGCTTTCTTT. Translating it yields CASSYRRGRDTEAFF.